These 9 T cell receptor beta chains were all obtained from the same sample, sequenced in a study of T cell repertoires in cytomegalovirus infection (dated by TCRdb to the late 2010s). TCRdb records Illumina HiSeq 1500 as the sequencer. TCRdb applied fastp at Q25 and MiXCR to the public reads, then kept only in-frame beta chains. Records with the same CDR3 protein are collapsed into one entry carrying the most frequent genes and DNA. The sample includes 400,000 or so distinct CDR3 sequences, with under 40% observed a single time. About an eighth of the sample is taken by the ten largest. Material: PBMCs. The receptors stem from a human donor in good health (CMV status not recorded). Some clones in this sample may be carry-over from other donors' samples.

This clonotype came up many times. V and J are TRBV7-9 and TRBJ2-7, with D perhaps given as TRBD1 or TRBD2 (6 bases each). The CDR3 extends over 15 amino acids. Trimming pared 7 bases from V and 2 bases from J, leaving 18 bases between. Per germline, CDR1 SEHNR and CDR2 FQNEAQ (reference sequence). As DNA, the CDR3 is TGTGCCAGCATCAAGACGCGGGACACCACCTACGAGCAGTACTTC. It translates to CASIKTRDTTYEQYF. The whole variable domain, remainder taken from reference TRBV7-9 and TRBJ2-7, is DTGVSQNPRHKITKRGQNVTFRCDPISEHNRLYWYRQTLGQGPEFLTYFQNEAQLEKSRLLSDRFSAERPKGSFSTLEIQRTEQGDSAMYLCASIKTRDTTYEQYFGPGTRLTVT.

This clonotype was detected only a few times. The chain combines TRBV7-9 with TRBJ1-4; perhaps TRBD1 as D (5 bases). V dropped 5 bases and J dropped 4 bases, with 17 bases sitting between them. This CDR3 is 16 amino acids long. Germline V CDR1 and CDR2: SEHNR, FQNEAQ (reference sequence). The CDR3 region has the DNA TGTGCCAGCAGCCCCGGGAGGGGAGGGAGTAATGAAAAACTGTTTTTT. Translated: CASSPGRGGSNEKLFF.

The chain links TRBV2 to TRBJ1-6; D not certain. The CDR3 totals 14 residues. Between the trimmed V and J ends, which lost 1 base and 6 bases, there was a span of 7 bases. CDR1 SNHLY and CDR2 FYNNEI come from the germline V gene. CDR3 region: CASSEVGANSPLHF. CDR3 coding DNA: TGTGCCAGCAGTGAAGTTGGCGCTAATTCACCCCTCCACTTT.

At least ten counts were recorded for this clonotype. V is TRBV6-5 and J is TRBJ2-5; 11 bases are a match to TRBD2. The CDR3 has 16 residues. Trimming took 2 bases from V and 1 from J; bases not matched to a gene: 3. The V gene's germline CDR1 is MNHEY and CDR2 SVGAGI. CDR3 loop: CASSYGLAGGQETQYF. The DNA of the CDR3 is TGTGCCAGCAGTTACGGGCTAGCGGGGGGCCAAGAGACCCAGTACTTC.

This clonotype was detected many times. The CDR3 DNA reads as TGTGCCAGCAGCTTACAGCGGGGGACGTCCTCCCCCTACAATGAGCAGTTCTTC. This codes for CASSLQRGTSSPYNEQFF. V gene TRBV7-2 combines with J gene TRBJ2-1, with 8 bases matching TRBD2. The CDR3 is 18 amino acids. V was clipped by 2 bases and J by 2 bases; unmatched bases: 11. CDR1 and CDR2 (germline): SGHTA, FQGNSA.

This clonotype occurred a few times. V usage is TRBV4-3 and J usage is TRBJ2-1, with D perhaps TRBD1 or TRBD2 (5 bases each). The V end was cut by 4 bases, the J end by 10 bases, with 20 bases between. The germline gives CDR1 LGHNA, CDR2 YSLEER. The CDR3 loop spans 15 amino acids. CDR3 DNA sequence: TGCGCCAGCAGCCCCCCCGGGGACCCCCATGGGGAGCAGTTCTTC. This sequence encodes CASSPPGDPHGEQFF.

The V call is TRBV7-9, the J call TRBJ2-3; 7 nucleotides match TRBD2. CDR1 SEHNR and CDR2 FQNEAQ come from the germline V gene (reference sequence). This CDR3 is built from 14 residues. With 5 bases clipped from V and 2 bases from J, the junction kept 4 bases outside the gene matches. CDR3 region: CASSAGVVTDTQYF. For the CDR3, the DNA is TGTGCCAGCAGCGCGGGAGTTGTCACAGATACGCAGTATTTT.

Concerning this clonotype itself: Germline and junction disagree at one end, which may indicate a read error. This rearrangement joins TRBV5-3 to TRBJ2-1, with 13 bases fitting TRBD2. TRBV5-3 has ORF status, its function being uncertain. The CDR3 loop spans 15 amino acids. CDR3 residues: CARRGLAGKYNEEFF. The CDR3 DNA reads TGTGCCAGAAGGGGACTAGCGGGGAAGTACAATGAGGAGTTCTTC.

Many counts were recorded for this clonotype. J is TRBJ1-1 and V is TRBV6-1; perhaps TRBD1 as D (5 bases). CDR3 length equals 14 residues. V shed 8 bases and J shed 1 base, with 14 bases lying between them. Germline V CDR1 and CDR2: MNHNS, SASEGT. The CDR3 DNA reads TGTGCCAGCGGCCGGGGGTCCGAGAACACTGAAGCTTTCTTT. The encoded protein is CASGRGSENTEAFF.